The following is a T cell receptor (beta chain) sequence with its context. Ten or more counts support this clonotype. Its antigen is currently not known. Qualities for individual bases were not recorded, and no much larger clone is one base off. V loses 5 bases, J loses 2 bases, and the germline ends lie 16 bases apart. Per the germline V gene, SGHAT is the CDR1 and FQNNGV is the CDR2. From cysteine to phenylalanine, the CDR3 is 15 amino acids long. Only the CDR3 region is kept as DNA, spanning 45 bases read in frame from base 1. This sample is drawn from a study of blood T cells in healthy people across ages (dated by TCRdb to about 2015). Study-wide context: In model experiments, template switching captured about one uniquely barcoded TCR beta cDNA molecule for every two T cells. Age-related changes in TCR beta repertoire diversity were measured in the study by deep sequencing normalized with unique cDNA molecular identifiers. The donors were divided into four age groups: young (average roughly 15 years), middle-aged (about 40), aged (62) and long-lived (more than 75). Donors of different ages were randomly distributed across sequencing lanes to avoid experimental bias. Using the same blood draw, the study looked at two additional independent replicas of 1 million unique cDNA reads for two donors, one aged 18 to 30 and the other aged 80 or older.

Libraries were prepared through 5' RACE. Sequencing was carried out with an Illumina HiSeq 2500. A second 7 to 11 cycle PCR used a sample-barcoded 5' primer and a J-beta primer mix. A unique molecular identifier was introduced onto each TCR beta cDNA molecule by a template-switch 5' adaptor carrying 12 random nucleotides. Each sample yielded at least 3 million CDR3-containing paired-end reads. The Mint cDNA synthesis kit, primed by a TRBC-specific oligonucleotide, was used to synthesize first-strand cDNA from all RNA. All cDNA was treated with uracil-DNA glycosylase and then went through a first 18-cycle PCR with the universal primers M1SS and BC2_uni_R. Per the source publication's procedure: For normalization, 1 million high-quality reads, each with a distinct molecular identifier, were randomly selected from each sample. Reads with shared molecular identifiers were discarded instead of being binned into consensus sequences. CDR3 identification, clonotype clustering and error correction used MiTCR with a Q25 quality threshold and the strictest error-elimination algorithm. A nonparametric unseen species model with Euler transformation was used to estimate lower-bound total TCR beta diversity. The public sequencing data were trimmed at Q25 with fastp and processed into clonotypes with MiXCR by TCRdb, which kept only in-frame beta chains. Rows are unified per CDR3 protein, each entry keeping the most common DNA and genes. These V and J calls originate from TCRdb's pipeline instead of the authors' own analysis. The sample includes around 690,000 distinct CDR3 sequences, with 58% observed a single time. 30% to 40% of the sample goes to the ten largest clones.

The donors were around 39 Caucasian individuals from Russia, aged roughly 6 to 90 years, who were systemically healthy. Each donor gave 8 to 10 milliliters of peripheral blood, collected into EDTA-treated Vacutainer tubes. Ficoll-Paque density-gradient centrifugation was used to isolate PBMCs, with at least 7 million obtained per sample. Trizol reagent was used to extract total RNA from the PBMCs, yielding at least 6 micrograms per sample. For every donor, flow cytometry on a PBMC aliquot measured the percentage of naive CD45RAhigh/CD27high T cells. Study-wide findings and limitations: Compared with the aged group, the long-lived group had more naive CD4+ T cells, fewer expanded clones and increased TCR diversity, a pattern suggesting age selection. As age increased, observed TCR beta diversity per million T cells dropped in a roughly linear way, and a significant reduction was already evident by age about 40. Total diversity estimates from one million sequenced T cells were considered lower bounds and underestimates. Because donor CMV infection status was unknown, age-related changes in expanded clonotypes were potentially confounded. Conclusive comparison of naive and antigen-experienced compartments was prevented by the profiling of bulk unsorted PBMCs. There was a strong correlation between observed TCR beta diversity and the percentage of naive T cells measured by flow cytometry.

Sequenced input: blood. The V and J genes are TRBV11-2 and TRBJ2-7, with TRBD1 tentatively as D gene (6 bases match). The TCR originated in a man in his 60s in good health. The DNA sequence follows: TGTGCCAGCAGCCTACTTCAGGGGTTGACCTACGAGCAGTACTTC. Its protein product is CASSLLQGLTYEQYF.